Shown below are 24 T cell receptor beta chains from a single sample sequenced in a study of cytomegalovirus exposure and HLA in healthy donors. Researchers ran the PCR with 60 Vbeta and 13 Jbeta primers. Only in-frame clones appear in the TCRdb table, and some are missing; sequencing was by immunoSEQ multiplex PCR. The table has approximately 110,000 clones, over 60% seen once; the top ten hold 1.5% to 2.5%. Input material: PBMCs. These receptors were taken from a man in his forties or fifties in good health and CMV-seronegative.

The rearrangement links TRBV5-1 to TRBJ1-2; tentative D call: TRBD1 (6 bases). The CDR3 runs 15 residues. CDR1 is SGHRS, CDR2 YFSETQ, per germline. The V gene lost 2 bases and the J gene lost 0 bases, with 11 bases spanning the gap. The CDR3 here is CASSFGQQANYGYTF. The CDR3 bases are TGCGCCAGCAGCTTTGGACAGCAAGCTAACTATGGCTACACCTTC.

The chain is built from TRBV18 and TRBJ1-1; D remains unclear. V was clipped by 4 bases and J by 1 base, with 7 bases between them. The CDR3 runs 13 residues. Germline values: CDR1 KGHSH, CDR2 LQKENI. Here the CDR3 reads CASSLDTNTEAFF. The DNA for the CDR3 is TGTGCCAGCTCACTCGACACGAACACTGAAGCTTTCTTT. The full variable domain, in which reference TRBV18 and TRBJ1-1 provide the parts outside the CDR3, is NAGVMQNPRHLVRRRGQEARLRCSPMKGHSHVYWYRQLPEEGLKFMVYLQKENIIDESGMPKERFSAEFPKEGPSILRIQQVVRGDSAAYFCASSLDTNTEAFFGQGTRLTVV.

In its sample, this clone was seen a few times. CDR3 region: CASSPSVQGGADTQYF. DNA of the CDR3: TGTGCCAGCTCACCATCCGTACAGGGCGGCGCGGATACGCAGTATTTT. The chain is built from TRBV18 and TRBJ2-3, with a tentative D call TRBD1 (6 bases). Trimming pared 2 bases from V and 6 bases from J, leaving 18 bases between. There are 16 residues in the CDR3. Germline lookup yields CDR1 KGHSH and CDR2 LQKENI.

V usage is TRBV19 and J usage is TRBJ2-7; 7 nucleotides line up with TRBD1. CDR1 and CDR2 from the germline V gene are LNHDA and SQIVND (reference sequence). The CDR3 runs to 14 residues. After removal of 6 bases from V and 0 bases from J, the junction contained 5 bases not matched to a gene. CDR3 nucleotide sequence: TGTGCCAGTAGAGAGGACAGGACCTCCTACGAGCAGTACTTC. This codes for CASREDRTSYEQYF.

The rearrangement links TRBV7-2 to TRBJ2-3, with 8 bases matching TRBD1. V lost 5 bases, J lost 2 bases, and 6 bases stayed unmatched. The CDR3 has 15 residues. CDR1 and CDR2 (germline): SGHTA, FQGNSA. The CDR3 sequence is CASSPGTGYTDTQYF. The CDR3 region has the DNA TGTGCCAGCAGCCCCGGGACAGGATACACAGATACGCAGTATTTT.

The DNA for the CDR3 is TGTGCCAGCAGCTTAGCCCGGACAGGGGCCACCTATGGCTACACCTTC. Its protein product is CASSLARTGATYGYTF. The chain employs TRBV7-9 and TRBJ1-2; 9 bases fit TRBD1. J lost 4 bases, V lost 0 bases, and 6 bases had no gene match. Germline V gene lookup returns CDR1 SEHNR and CDR2 FQNEAQ (reference sequence). The CDR3 is 16 residues long. Combining the CDR3 with reference TRBV7-9 and TRBJ1-2 gives the whole variable domain DTGVSQNPRHKITKRGQNVTFRCDPISEHNRLYWYRQTLGQGPEFLTYFQNEAQLEKSRLLSDRFSAERPKGSFSTLEIQRTEQGDSAMYLCASSLARTGATYGYTFGSGTRLTVV.

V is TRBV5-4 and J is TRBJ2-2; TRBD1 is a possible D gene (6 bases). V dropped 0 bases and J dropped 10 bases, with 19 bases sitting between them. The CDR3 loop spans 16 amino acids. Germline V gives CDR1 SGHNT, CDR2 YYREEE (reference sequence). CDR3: CASSLGAVGAGEELFF. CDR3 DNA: TGTGCCAGCAGCTTGGGGGCGGTTGGTGCAGGGGAGGAGCTGTTTTTT.

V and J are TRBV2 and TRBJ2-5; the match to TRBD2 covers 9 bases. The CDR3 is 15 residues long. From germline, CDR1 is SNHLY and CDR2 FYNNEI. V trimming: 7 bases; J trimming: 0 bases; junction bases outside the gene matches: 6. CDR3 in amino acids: CASTFGGGDQETQYF. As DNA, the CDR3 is TGTGCCAGCACCTTCGGCGGGGGGGACCAAGAGACCCAGTACTTC.

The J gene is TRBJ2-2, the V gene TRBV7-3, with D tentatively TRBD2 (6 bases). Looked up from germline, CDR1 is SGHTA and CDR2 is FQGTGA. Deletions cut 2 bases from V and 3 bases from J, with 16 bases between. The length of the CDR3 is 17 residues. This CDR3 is CASSLQGLIPHTGELFF. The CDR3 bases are TGTGCCAGCAGCTTACAGGGACTCATCCCCCACACCGGGGAGCTGTTTTTT.

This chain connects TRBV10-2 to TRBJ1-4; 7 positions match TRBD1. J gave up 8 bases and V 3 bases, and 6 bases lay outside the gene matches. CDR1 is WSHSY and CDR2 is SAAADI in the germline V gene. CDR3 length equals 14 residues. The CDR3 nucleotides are TGCGCCAGCAGTGAAACGGGACAGCCGGAAAAACTGTTTTTT. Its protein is CASSETGQPEKLFF.

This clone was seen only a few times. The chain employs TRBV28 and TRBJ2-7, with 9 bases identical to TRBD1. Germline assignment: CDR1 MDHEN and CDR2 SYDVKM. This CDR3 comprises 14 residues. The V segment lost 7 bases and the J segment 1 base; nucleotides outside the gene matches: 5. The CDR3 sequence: CASMEGTGSYEQYV. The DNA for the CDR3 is TGTGCCAGCATGGAGGGGACAGGGTCCTACGAGCAGTACGTC.

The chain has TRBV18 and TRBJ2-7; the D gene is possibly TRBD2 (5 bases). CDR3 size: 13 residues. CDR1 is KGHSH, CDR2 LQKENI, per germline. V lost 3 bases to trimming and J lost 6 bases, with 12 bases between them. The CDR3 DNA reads TGTGCCAGCTCACCGACTCTAGAGGGCGAGCAGTACGTC. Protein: CASSPTLEGEQYV.

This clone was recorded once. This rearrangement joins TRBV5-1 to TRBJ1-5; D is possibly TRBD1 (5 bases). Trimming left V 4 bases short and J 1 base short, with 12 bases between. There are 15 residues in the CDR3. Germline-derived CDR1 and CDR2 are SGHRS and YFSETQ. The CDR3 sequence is CASSLGEGSNQPQHF. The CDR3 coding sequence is TGCGCCAGCAGCCTGGGGGAGGGCAGCAATCAGCCCCAGCATTTT.

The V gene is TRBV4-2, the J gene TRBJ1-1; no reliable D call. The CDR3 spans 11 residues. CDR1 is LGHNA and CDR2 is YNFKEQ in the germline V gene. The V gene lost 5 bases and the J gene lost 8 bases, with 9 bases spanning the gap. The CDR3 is CASSSGGEAFF. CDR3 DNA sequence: TGTGCCAGCAGCTCCGGAGGGGAAGCTTTCTTT.

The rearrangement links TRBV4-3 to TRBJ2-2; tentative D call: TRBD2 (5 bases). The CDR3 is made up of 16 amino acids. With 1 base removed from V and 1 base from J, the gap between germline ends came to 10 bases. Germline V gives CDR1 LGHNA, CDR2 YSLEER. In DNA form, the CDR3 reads TGCGCCAGCAGCCAAGGTCAAGCGGAGAACACCGGGGAGCTGTTTTTT. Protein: CASSQGQAENTGELFF.

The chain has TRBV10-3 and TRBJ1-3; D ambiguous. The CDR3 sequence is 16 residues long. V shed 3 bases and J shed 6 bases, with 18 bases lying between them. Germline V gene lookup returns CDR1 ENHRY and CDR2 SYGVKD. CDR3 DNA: TGTGCCATCAGTGACCCCGCCTTCCCGGCGGAAAACACCATATATTTT. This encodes CAISDPAFPAENTIYF.

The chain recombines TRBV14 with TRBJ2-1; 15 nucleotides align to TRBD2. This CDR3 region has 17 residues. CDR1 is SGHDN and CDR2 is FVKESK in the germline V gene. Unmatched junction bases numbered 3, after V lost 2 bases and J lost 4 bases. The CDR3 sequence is CASSQTGTSGGYNEQFF. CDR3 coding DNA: TGTGCCAGCAGCCAAACCGGGACTAGCGGGGGGTACAATGAGCAGTTCTTC.

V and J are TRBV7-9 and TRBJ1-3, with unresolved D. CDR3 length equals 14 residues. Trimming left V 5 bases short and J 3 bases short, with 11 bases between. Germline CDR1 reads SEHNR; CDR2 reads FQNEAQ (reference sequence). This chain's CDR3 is CASSPYRDGNTIYF. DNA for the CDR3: TGTGCCAGCAGCCCCTATCGAGATGGAAACACCATATATTTT.

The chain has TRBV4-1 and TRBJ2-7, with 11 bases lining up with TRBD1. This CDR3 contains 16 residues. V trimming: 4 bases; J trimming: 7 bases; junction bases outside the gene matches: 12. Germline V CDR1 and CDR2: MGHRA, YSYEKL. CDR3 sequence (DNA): TGCGCCAGCAGCCGCCAGGGACAGGGGGTTTTGGGTGAGCAGTACTTC. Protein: CASSRQGQGVLGEQYF.

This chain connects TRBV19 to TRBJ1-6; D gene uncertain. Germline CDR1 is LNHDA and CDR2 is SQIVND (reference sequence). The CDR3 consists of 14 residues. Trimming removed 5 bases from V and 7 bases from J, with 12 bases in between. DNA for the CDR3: TGTGCCAGTAGTTCGTACAGTGGGAATTCACCCCTCCACTTT. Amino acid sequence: CASSSYSGNSPLHF.

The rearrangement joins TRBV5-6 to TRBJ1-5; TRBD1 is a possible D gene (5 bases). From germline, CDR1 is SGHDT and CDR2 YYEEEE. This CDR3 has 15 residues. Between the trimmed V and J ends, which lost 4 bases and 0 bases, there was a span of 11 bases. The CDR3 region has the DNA TGTGCCAGCAGCCCGGAGGGGCGTAGCAATCAGCCCCAGCATTTT. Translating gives CASSPEGRSNQPQHF.

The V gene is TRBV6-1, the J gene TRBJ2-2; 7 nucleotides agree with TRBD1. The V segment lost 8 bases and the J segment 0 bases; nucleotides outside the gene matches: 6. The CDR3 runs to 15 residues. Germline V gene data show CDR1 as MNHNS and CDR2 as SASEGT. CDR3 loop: CASQTGTANTGELFF. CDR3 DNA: TGTGCCAGCCAAACCGGGACAGCGAACACCGGGGAGCTGTTTTTT.

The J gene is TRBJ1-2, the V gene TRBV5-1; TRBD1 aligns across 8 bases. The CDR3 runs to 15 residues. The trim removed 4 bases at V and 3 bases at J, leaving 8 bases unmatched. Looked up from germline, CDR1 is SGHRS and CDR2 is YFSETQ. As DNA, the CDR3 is TGCGCCAGCAGCGCCTTGACAGGGGCCGACTATGGCTACACCTTC. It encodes CASSALTGADYGYTF.

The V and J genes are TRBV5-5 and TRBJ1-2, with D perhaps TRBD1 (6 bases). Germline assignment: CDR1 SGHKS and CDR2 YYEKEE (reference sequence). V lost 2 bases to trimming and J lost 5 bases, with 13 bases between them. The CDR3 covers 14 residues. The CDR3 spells CASSFWGLEYGYTF. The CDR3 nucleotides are TGTGCCAGCAGCTTCTGGGGGCTGGAATATGGCTACACCTTC.